Listed below are T cell receptor beta chains from one sample, sequenced in a study of cytomegalovirus exposure and HLA in healthy donors. The assay was immunoSEQ multiplex PCR, and TCRdb's table has in-frame clones only and misses some. Of about 140,000 clones listed, 65% to 80% are singletons. Sequencing input: PBMCs. Source of these receptors: a woman aged 25 to 39 in good health and CMV-seronegative. Both conserved end residues are part of each CDR3. Fields, in order: J gene, V gene, CDR3 length, D gene, clone size, CDR3 DNA, CDR3 protein. D genes are given only for firm matches. Clone size is not always given. Where it is, it says once, few, many or a class for expanded clones.

TRBJ1-5	TRBV28	14	.	.	TGTGCCAGCAGTTCCCCGACAGGTAATCAGCCCCAGCATTTT	CASSSPTGNQPQHF
TRBJ2-5	TRBV7-9	14	.	.	TGTGCCAGCAGCTTAGTAACAGAGAAAGAGACCCAGTACTTC	CASSLVTEKETQYF
TRBJ1-2	TRBV5-1	13	.	few	TGCGCCAGCAGCTTGTACGAGGACTATGGCTACACCTTC	CASSLYEDYGYTF
TRBJ1-2	TRBV28	16	TRBD1	.	TGTGCCAGCAGTTTAATCCCCTCAACAGGGGACTATGGCTACACCTTC	CASSLIPSTGDYGYTF
TRBJ1-5	TRBV28	12	.	.	TGTGTGAGCGCGAGTAGCAATCAGCCCCAGCATTTT	CVSASSNQPQHF
TRBJ2-5	TRBV6-5	14	.	few	TGTGCCAGCAGTTCGATATCGGAGGTGGAGACCCAGTACTTC	CASSSISEVETQYF
TRBJ2-5	TRBV19	13	.	.	TGTGCCAGTAGTCCCGTTCGCGGTGGGACCCAGTACTTC	CASSPVRGGTQYF
TRBJ2-7	TRBV10-3	16	.	.	TGTGCCATCAGTTTTTCCACCCCGACAGCTACCTACGAGCAGTACTTC	CAISFSTPTATYEQYF
TRBJ1-1	TRBV2	14	TRBD1	.	TGTGCCAGCATCCGGGACAGGGTGAACACTGAAGCTTTCTTT	CASIRDRVNTEAFF
TRBJ1-6	TRBV19	14	.	few	TGTGCCAGTAGTACCCAGGGAGGAAATTCACCCCTCCACTTT	CASSTQGGNSPLHF
TRBJ1-1	TRBV10-3	13	.	once	TGTGCCATCAGGCGCGTCGAGGGCACTGAAGCTTTCTTT	CAIRRVEGTEAFF
TRBJ1-5	TRBV6-1	13	.	.	TGTGCCAGCAGATTACAGGGTAATCAGCCCCAGCATTTT	CASRLQGNQPQHF
TRBJ1-2	TRBV28	13	.	.	TGTGCCAGCAGTTCCCCATTACTGAGCCTCCACACCTTC	CASSSPLLSLHTF
TRBJ2-5	TRBV19	15	TRBD1	once	TGTGCCAGTAGCCCCAGGGACAGGATTGAGGAGGCCCAGTACTTC	CASSPRDRIEEAQYF
TRBJ1-5	TRBV19	15	.	.	TGTGCCAGTAGTATATCTTGGAGAGGTAATCAGCCCCAGCATTTT	CASSISWRGNQPQHF
TRBJ2-2	TRBV7-3	17	TRBD1	.	TGTGCCAGCAGCTTGGGGACAGCTTACCTGAACACCGGGGAGCTGTTTTTT	CASSLGTAYLNTGELFF
TRBJ1-5	TRBV5-6	15	.	.	TGTGCCAGCAGCTTGTGGTTGGCCTTGGATCAGCCCCAGCATTTT	CASSLWLALDQPQHF
TRBJ1-2	TRBV5-4	15	TRBD1	.	TGTGCCAGCAGCCCCGGGACAGGGGAAAACTATGGCTACACCTTC	CASSPGTGENYGYTF
TRBJ2-1	TRBV18	15	TRBD1	.	TGTGCCAGCTCACCACGACAGGGTCAAGGTGGTGAGCAGTTCTTC	CASSPRQGQGGEQFF
TRBJ1-2	TRBV5-1	14	TRBD1	few	TGCGCCAGCAGCCCGACAGGGGGAAGCAATGGCTACACCTTC	CASSPTGGSNGYTF
TRBJ2-5	TRBV6-5	14	TRBD1	.	TGTGCCAGCAGTCCCCGACAGGGACGGGAGACCCAGTACTTC	CASSPRQGRETQYF
TRBJ2-5	TRBV29-1	13	.	.	TGCAGCGTTCCCCGGGACACCAGAGAGACCCAGTACTTC	CSVPRDTRETQYF
TRBJ2-5	TRBV29-1	11	.	.	TGCAGCGGCGGGACCCAAGAGACCCAGTACTTC	CSGGTQETQYF
TRBJ1-1	TRBV19	14	TRBD1	.	TGTGCCAGTAGTATTGACAGGGGTCCTAATGAGGCTTTCTTT	CASSIDRGPNEAFF
TRBJ2-7	TRBV29-1	12	TRBD2	.	TGCAGCGTTGGAGCTAGCGGTCGCGAGCAGTACTTC	CSVGASGREQYF
TRBJ1-1	TRBV5-1	14	TRBD1	.	TGCGCCAGCAGCTTGCAGGGGGCCGGGACTGAAGCTTTCTTT	CASSLQGAGTEAFF
TRBJ1-1	TRBV15	16	TRBD1	few	TGTGCCACCAGCTCTAGACCGGGACAGATGAACACTGAAGCTTTCTTT	CATSSRPGQMNTEAFF